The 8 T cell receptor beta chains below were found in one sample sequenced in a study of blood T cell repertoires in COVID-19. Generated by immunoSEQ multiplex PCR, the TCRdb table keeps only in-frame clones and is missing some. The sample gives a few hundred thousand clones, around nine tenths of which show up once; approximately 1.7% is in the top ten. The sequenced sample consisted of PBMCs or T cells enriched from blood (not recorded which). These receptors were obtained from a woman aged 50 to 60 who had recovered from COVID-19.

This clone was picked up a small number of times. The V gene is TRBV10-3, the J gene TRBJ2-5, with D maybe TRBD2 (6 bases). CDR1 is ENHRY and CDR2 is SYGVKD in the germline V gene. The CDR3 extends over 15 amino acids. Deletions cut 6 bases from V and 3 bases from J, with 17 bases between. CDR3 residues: CAISDLGGVKETQYF. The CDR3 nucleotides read TGTGCCATCAGCGACCTGGGGGGAGTTAAAGAGACCCAGTACTTC.

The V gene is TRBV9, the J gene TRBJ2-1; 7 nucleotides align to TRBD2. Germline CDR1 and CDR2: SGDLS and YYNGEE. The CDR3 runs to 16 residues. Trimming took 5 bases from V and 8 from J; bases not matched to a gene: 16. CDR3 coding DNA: TGTGCCAGCAGTAAAATGTCTGGCGGGAGCAAGGATGAGCAGTTCTTC. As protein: CASSKMSGGSKDEQFF.

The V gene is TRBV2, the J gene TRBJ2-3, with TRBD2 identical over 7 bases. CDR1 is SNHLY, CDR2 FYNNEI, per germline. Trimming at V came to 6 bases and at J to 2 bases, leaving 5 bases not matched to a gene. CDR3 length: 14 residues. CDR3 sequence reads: CASRAGTTTDTQYF. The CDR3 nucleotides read TGTGCCAGCAGGGCAGGGACTACCACAGATACGCAGTATTTT.

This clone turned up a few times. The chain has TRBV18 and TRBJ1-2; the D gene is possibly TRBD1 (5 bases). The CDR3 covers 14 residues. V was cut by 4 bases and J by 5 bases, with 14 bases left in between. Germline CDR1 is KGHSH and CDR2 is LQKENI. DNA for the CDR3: TGTGCCAGCTCACAAGAGATAGACAGTTATGGCTACACCTTC. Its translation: CASSQEIDSYGYTF.

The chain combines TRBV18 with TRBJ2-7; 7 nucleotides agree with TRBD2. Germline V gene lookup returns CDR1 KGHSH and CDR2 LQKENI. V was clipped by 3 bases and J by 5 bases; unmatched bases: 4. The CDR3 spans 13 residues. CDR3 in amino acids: CASSPQAGNEQYF. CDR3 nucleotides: TGTGCCAGCTCACCCCAAGCGGGGAACGAGCAGTACTTC.

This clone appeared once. The CDR3 region has the DNA TGTGCCAGCAGCTTCCAGCGTCTCCACGGGCAAGAGACCCAGTACTTC. Translation: CASSFQRLHGQETQYF. The V gene is TRBV11-1, the J gene TRBJ2-5; D is unresolved. The V end was cut by 3 bases, the J end by 2 bases, with 16 bases between. The CDR3 runs to 16 residues. The V gene's germline CDR1 is SGHAT and CDR2 FQDESV (reference sequence).

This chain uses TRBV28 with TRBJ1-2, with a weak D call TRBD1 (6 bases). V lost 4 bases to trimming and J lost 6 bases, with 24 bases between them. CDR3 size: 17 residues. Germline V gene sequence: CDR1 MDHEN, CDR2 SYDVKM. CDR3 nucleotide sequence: TGTGCCAGCAGTTCCCCGATACCGGGACAACCCTCCGATGGCTACACCTTC. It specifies CASSSPIPGQPSDGYTF.

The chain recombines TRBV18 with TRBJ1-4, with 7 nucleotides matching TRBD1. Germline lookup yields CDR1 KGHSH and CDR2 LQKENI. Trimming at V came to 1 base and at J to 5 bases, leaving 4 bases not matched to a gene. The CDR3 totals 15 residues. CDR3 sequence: CASSPQTGQNEKLFF. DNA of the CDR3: TGTGCCAGCTCACCACAGACGGGACAGAATGAAAAACTGTTTTTT.